The T cell receptor (beta chain) described here comes from a study of regulatory T cells in long-lasting Graves disease. Documented time point: newly diagnosed GD, antithyroid drugs for less than 3 months. Construction of the TCR library relied on RNA isolated from PBMCs. In building TCR beta libraries, iRepertoire HTBI primers were used together with Arm-PCR of CDR3 regions. MiXCR, run by TCRdb on the multiplex PCR reads, gives a single entry per CDR3 protein. The repertoire holds approximately 490,000 distinct CDR3 sequences, with 15% to 20% as singletons. This clonotype occurred many times. The sample was also linked to a second study, of T cells in Graves' hyperthyroidism and ophthalmopathy. According to that study: In the first-round RT-PCR of the TCR CDR3, the HTBI primer set was used.

The specimen was peripheral blood mononuclear cells (PBMCs), collected at new diagnosis, from a patient treated with antithyroid drugs. The clonotype comes from a man aged 40-49 years with Graves disease.

Here the CDR3 reads CSARDSGPEAFF. As DNA, the CDR3 is TGCAGTGCTAGAGACTCCGGGCCTGAAGCTTTCTTT. The chain carries TRBV20-1 and TRBJ1-1; D call uncertain. This CDR3 has 12 amino acids. The germline V gene encodes CDR1 DFQATT and CDR2 SNEGSKA (reference sequence). V was shortened by 0 bases and J by 6 bases, with 8 bases between the two germline ends.